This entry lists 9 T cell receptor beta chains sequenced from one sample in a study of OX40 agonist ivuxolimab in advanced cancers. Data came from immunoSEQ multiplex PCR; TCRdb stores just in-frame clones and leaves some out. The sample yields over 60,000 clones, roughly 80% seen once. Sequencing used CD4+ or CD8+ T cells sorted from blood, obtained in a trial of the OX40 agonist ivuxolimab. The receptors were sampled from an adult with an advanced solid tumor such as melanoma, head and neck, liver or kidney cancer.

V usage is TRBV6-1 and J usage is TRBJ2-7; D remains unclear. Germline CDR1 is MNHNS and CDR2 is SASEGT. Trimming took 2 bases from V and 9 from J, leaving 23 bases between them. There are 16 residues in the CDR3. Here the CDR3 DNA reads TGTGCCAGCAGTGAAAGAGGCAGGAACATCTACGAGTGGCAGTACGTC. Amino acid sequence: CASSERGRNIYEWQYV.

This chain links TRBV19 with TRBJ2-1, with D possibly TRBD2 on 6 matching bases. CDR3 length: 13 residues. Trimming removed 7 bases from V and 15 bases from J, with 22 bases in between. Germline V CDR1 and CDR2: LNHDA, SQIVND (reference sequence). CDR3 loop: CASKQGAGQERFF. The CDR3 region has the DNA TGTGCCAGTAAACAAGGGGCGGGGCAAGAACGGTTCTTC.

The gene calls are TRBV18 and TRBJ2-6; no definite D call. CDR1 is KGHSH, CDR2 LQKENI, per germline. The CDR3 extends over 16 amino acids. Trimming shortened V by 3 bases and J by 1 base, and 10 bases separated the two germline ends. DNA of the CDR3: TGTGCCAGCTCACCTTTCTCGGAATCTGGGGCCAACGTCCTGACTTTC. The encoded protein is CASSPFSESGANVLTF.

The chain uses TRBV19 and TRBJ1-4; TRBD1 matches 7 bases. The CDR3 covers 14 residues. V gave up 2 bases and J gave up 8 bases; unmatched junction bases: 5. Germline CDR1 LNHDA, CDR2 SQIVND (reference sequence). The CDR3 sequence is CASSIRGQREKLFF. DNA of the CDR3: TGTGCCAGTAGTATAAGGGGACAGCGAGAAAAACTGTTTTTT. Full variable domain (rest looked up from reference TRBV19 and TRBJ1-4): DGGITQSPKYLFRKEGQNVTLSCEQNLNHDAMYWYRQDPGQGLRLIYYSQIVNDFQKGDIAEGYSVSREKKESFPLTVTSAQKNPTAFYLCASSIRGQREKLFFGSGTQLSVL.

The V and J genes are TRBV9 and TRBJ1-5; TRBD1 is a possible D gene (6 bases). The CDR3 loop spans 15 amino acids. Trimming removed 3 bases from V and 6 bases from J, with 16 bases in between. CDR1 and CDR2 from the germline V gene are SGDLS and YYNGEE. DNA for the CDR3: TGTGCCAGCAGCGCCTCGACAGGTATCGGTCAGCCCCAGCATTTT. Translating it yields CASSASTGIGQPQHF.

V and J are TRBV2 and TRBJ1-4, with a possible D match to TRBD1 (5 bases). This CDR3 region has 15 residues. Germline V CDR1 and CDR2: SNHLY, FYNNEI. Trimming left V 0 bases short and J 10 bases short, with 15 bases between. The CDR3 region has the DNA TGTGCCAGCAGTGAAGCGGAGGTCGTGAGGGGAAAACTGTTTTTT. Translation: CASSEAEVVRGKLFF.

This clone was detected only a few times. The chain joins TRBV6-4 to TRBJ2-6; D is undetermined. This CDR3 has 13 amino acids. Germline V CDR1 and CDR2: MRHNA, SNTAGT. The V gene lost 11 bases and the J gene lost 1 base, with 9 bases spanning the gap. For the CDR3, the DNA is TGTGCCCCCAATCGGTCTGGGGCCAACGTCCTGACTTTC. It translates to CAPNRSGANVLTF.

The CDR3 is CAALSGDSTDTQYF. In DNA, the CDR3 is TGTGCCGCACTATCAGGGGATAGCACAGATACGCAGTATTTT. The rearrangement links TRBV10-3 to TRBJ2-3; D is possibly TRBD1 (6 bases). The V end was cut by 11 bases, the J end by 0 bases, with 15 bases between. This CDR3 contains 14 residues. Germline values: CDR1 ENHRY, CDR2 SYGVKD.

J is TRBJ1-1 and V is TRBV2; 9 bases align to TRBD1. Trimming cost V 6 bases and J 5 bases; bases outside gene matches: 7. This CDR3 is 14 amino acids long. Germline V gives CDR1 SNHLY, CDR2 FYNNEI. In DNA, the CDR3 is TGTGCCAGCAGGGTCACAGGGGGCGGAACTGAAGCTTTCTTT. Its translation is CASRVTGGGTEAFF.